These 6 T cell receptor beta chains were all obtained from the same sample, sequenced in a study of OX40 agonist ivuxolimab in advanced cancers. Some clones are missing from TCRdb's copy, which holds only in-frame ones; the method was immunoSEQ multiplex PCR. The data contain about 68,000 clones, about 84% of them singletons. Here the sequenced sample was CD4+ or CD8+ T cells sorted from blood, taken in a trial of the OX40 agonist ivuxolimab. The receptors shown here come from an adult with an advanced solid tumor such as melanoma, head and neck, liver or kidney cancer.

The chain links TRBV5-1 to TRBJ1-3, with D unclear. The CDR3 totals 17 residues. V lost 2 bases, J lost 0 bases, and 15 bases lay in between. The V gene's germline CDR1 is SGHRS and CDR2 YFSETQ. The CDR3 coding sequence is TGCGCCAGCAGCTTCGGGATAGGAGCCAACTCTGGAAACACCATATATTTT. Translating it yields CASSFGIGANSGNTIYF.

The chain uses TRBV6-1 and TRBJ2-4; 9 nucleotides line up with TRBD1. The CDR3 is 17 residues long. The V and J ends lost 4 bases and 7 bases, in that order; junction bases with no gene match: 14. The germline gives CDR1 MNHNS, CDR2 SASEGT. The CDR3 sequence is CASSALSGTGLRNIQYF. CDR3 in DNA: TGTGCCAGCAGTGCTCTTTCCGGGACAGGGCTTAGGAACATTCAGTACTTC.

This chain uses TRBV6-6 with TRBJ2-3; D ambiguous. The germline V and J ends were trimmed by 4 bases and 5 bases, with 16 bases remaining between them. CDR3 length: 15 amino acids. The V gene's germline CDR1 is MNHNY and CDR2 SVGAGI (reference sequence). The CDR3 DNA reads TGTGCCAGCAGTTCAACCCGTCCGGTGGTAGATACGCAGTATTTT. Translation gives CASSSTRPVVDTQYF.

Comment on this clone: One end of the junction varies from germline; a read error may be responsible. The chain uses TRBV7-8 and TRBJ1-1; no reliable D call. The CDR3 is made up of 15 amino acids. CDR1 is SGHVS, CDR2 FQNEAQ, per germline. CDR3 amino acids: CASSLDLRLKTEAFF. CDR3 coding DNA: TGTGCCAGCAGCTTAGATCTAAGACTGAAGACTGAAGCTTTCTTT.

The J gene is TRBJ1-4, the V gene TRBV9; 7 bases fit TRBD1. This CDR3 contains 16 residues. With 6 bases clipped from V and 5 bases from J, the junction kept 13 bases outside the gene matches. CDR1 and CDR2 from the germline V gene are SGDLS and YYNGEE. In DNA form, the CDR3 reads TGTGCCAGCACCCCCACCGGGACAGAGACGAATGAAAAACTGTTTTTT. Amino acid sequence: CASTPTGTETNEKLFF.

The chain links TRBV12-5 to TRBJ2-3; a possible D gene is TRBD2 (7 bases). The V end was cut by 4 bases, the J end by 1 base, with 21 bases between. CDR1 is LGHNT, CDR2 FRNRAP, per germline. CDR3 length equals 18 residues. CDR3 in DNA: TGTGCTAGTGGTTGGAGTGGCGATGGGAGGGGGGGCACAGATACGCAGTATTTT. Translating gives CASGWSGDGRGGTDTQYF.